The entry below describes one T cell receptor beta chain. The record originates from a study of TIL therapy for anti-PD-1-resistant metastatic lung cancer. On the study more broadly: A handful of tumors were EGFR-mutant and two were ALK-rearranged.

Sequencing used immunoSEQ v3. Survey-level samples got 2 million or so read pairs; deep-level samples got about 5-6.5 million. Sequenced by immunoSEQ multiplex PCR; TCRdb stores in-frame clones only, minus some. The sample holds approximately 60,000 clones, 80% to 90% seen once. Described time point: pre-treatment sample, taken before nivolumab and TIL therapy. Adults with stage 4 NSCLC were enrolled in a phase I trial. The source is a person between 25 and 80 years old with non-small cell lung cancer. Sequencing used blood, obtained at baseline.

This chain's CDR3 is CASSVSSGMRGNEQFF. In nucleotides, the CDR3 is TGTGCCAGCAGTGTGTCTAGCGGAATGAGAGGCAATGAGCAGTTCTTC. The chain is built from TRBV25-1 and TRBJ2-1; 7 bases are shared with TRBD2. V shed 4 bases, J shed 6 bases, and the junction held 12 bases outside the gene matches. The CDR3 contains 16 residues. Germline assignment: CDR1 MGHDK and CDR2 SYGVNS. Filled out from reference TRBV25-1 and TRBJ2-1, the complete variable domain reads EADIYQTPRYLVIGTGKKITLECSQTMGHDKMYWYQQDPGMELHLIHYSYGVNSTEKGDLSSESTVSRIRTEHFPLTLESARPSHTSQYLCASSVSSGMRGNEQFFGPGTRLTVL.